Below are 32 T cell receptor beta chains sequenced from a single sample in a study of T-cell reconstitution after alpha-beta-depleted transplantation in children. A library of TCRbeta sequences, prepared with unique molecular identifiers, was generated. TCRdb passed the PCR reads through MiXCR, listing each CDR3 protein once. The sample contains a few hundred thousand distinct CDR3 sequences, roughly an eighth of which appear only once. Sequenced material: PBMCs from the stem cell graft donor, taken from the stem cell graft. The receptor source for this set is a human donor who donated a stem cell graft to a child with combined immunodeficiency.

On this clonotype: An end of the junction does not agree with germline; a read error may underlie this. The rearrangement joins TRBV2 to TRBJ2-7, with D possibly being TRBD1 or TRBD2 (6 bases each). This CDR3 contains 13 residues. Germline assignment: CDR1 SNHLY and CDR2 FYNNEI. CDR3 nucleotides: TGTGCCAGCAGAGAAGGGGGGCGTAACGAGCATTACTTC. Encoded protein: CASREGGRNEHYF.

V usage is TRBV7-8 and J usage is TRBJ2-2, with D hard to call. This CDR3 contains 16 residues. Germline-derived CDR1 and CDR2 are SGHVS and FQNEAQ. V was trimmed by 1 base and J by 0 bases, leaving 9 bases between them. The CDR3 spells CASSLGRRSNTGELFF. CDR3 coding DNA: TGTGCCAGCAGCTTAGGAAGGAGATCGAACACCGGGGAGCTGTTTTTT. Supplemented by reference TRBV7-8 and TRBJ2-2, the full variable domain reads GAGVSQSPRYKVAKRGQDVALRCDPISGHVSLFWYQQALGQGPEFLTYFQNEAQLDKSGLPSDRFFAERPEGSVSTLKIQRTQQEDSAVYLCASSLGRRSNTGELFFGEGSRLTVL.

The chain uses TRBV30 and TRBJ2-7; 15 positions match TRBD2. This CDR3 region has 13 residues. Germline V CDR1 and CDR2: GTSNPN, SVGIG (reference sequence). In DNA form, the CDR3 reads TGTGCTTTCGGGACTAGCGGGAGGAGGGAGCAGTACTTC. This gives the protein CAFGTSGRREQYF.

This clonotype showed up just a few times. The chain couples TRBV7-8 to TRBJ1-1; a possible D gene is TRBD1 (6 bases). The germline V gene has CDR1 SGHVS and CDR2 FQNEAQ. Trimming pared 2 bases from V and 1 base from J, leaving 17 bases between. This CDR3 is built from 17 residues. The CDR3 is CASSLRGNLGGNTEAFF. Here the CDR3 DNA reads TGTGCCAGCAGCTTAAGGGGGAATTTAGGGGGGAACACTGAAGCTTTCTTT.

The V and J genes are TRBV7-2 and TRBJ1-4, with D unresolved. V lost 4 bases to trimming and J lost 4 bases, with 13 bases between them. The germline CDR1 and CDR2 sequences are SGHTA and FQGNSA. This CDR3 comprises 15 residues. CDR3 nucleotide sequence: TGTGCCAGCAGCTACGGATTATCAAGTAATGAAAAACTGTTTTTT. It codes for CASSYGLSSNEKLFF.

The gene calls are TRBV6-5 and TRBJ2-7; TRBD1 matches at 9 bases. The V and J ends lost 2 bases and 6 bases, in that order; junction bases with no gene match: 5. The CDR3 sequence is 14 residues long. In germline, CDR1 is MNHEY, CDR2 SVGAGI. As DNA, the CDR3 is TGTGCCAGCAGTTACCGGGACAGGGTCGGCGAGCAGTACTTC. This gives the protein CASSYRDRVGEQYF.

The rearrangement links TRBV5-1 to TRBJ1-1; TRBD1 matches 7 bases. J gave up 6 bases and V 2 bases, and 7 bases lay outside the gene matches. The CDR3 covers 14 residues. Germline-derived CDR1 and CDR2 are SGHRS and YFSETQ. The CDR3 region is CASSFSTGRPEAFF. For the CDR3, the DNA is TGCGCCAGCAGCTTCTCGACAGGGAGGCCTGAAGCTTTCTTT.

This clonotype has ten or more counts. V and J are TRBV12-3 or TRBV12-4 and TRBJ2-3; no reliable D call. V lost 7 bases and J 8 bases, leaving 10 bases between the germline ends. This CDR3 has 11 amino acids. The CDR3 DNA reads TGTGCCAGCACATTCGTGGGTACGCAGTATTTT. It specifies CASTFVGTQYF.

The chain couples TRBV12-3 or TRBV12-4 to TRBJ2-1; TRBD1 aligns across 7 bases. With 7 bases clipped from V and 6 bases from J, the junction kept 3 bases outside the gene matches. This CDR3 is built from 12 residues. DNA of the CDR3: TGTGCCAGCACCTCAGGGGGCAATGAGCAGTTCTTC. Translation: CASTSGGNEQFF.

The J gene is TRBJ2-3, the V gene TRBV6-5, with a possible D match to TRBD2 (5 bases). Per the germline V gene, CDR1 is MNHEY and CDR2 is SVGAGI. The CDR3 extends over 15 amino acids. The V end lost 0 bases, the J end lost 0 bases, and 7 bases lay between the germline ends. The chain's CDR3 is CASSYSAGSTDTQYF. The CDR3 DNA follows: TGTGCCAGCAGTTACTCGGCGGGTAGCACAGATACGCAGTATTTT.

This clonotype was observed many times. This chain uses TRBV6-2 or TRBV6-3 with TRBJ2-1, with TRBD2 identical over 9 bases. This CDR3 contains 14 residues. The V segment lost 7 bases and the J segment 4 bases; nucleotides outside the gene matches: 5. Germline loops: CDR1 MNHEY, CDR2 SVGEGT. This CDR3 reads CASTGTSLYNEQFF. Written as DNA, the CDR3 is TGTGCCAGCACAGGGACTAGCTTATACAATGAGCAGTTCTTC.

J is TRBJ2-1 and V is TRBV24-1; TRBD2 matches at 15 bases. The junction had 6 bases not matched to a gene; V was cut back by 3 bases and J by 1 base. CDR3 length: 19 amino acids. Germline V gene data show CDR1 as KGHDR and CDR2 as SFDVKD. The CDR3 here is CATSDPGLAGGGSYNEQFF. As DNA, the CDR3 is TGTGCCACCAGTGATCCGGGACTAGCGGGAGGTGGTTCCTACAATGAGCAGTTCTTC.

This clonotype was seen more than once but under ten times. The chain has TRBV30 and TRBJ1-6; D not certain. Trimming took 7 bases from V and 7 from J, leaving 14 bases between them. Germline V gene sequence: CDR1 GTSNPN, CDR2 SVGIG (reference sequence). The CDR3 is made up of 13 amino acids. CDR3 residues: CALGPSRNSPLHF. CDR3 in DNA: TGTGCCTTAGGACCGTCTCGGAATTCACCCCTCCACTTT.

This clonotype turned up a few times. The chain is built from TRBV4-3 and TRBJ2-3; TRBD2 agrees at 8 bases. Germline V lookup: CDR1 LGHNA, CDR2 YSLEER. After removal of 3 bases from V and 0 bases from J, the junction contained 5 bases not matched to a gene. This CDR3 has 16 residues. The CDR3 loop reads CASSHSLAGSTDTQYF. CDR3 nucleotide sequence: TGCGCCAGCAGCCATTCCCTAGCGGGTAGCACAGATACGCAGTATTTT.

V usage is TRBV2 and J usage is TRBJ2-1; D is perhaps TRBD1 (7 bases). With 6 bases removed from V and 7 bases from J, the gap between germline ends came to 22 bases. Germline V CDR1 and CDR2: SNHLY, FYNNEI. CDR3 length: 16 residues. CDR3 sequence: CASRGTETVAVNEQFF. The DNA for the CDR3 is TGTGCCAGCAGAGGGACAGAAACTGTAGCGGTTAATGAGCAGTTCTTC.

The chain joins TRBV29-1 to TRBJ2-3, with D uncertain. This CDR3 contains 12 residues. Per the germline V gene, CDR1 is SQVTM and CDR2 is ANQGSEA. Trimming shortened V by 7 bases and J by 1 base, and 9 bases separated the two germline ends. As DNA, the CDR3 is TGCAGCGCCGTTACGGGCACAGATACGCAGTATTTT. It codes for CSAVTGTDTQYF.

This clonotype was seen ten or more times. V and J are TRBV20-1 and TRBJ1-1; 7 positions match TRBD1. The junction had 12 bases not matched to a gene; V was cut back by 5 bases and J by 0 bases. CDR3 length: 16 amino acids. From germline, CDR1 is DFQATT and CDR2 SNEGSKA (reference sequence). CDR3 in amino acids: CSAFTGDRRLNTEAFF. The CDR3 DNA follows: TGCAGTGCTTTTACAGGGGACCGACGATTGAACACTGAAGCTTTCTTT.

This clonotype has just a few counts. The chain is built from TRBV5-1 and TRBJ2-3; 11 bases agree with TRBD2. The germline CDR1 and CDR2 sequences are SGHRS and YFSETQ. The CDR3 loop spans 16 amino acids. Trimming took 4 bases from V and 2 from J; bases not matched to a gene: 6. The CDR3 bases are TGCGCCAGCAGCGGGCTAGCGGGGGGAAACACAGATACGCAGTATTTT. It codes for CASSGLAGGNTDTQYF.

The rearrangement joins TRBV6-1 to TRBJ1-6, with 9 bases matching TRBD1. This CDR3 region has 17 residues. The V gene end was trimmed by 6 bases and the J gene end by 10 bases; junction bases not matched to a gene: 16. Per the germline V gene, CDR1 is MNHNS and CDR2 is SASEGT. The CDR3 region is CASSLSGQGFKWSPLHF. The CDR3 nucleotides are TGTGCCAGCAGCCTCTCGGGACAGGGTTTCAAGTGGTCACCCCTCCACTTT.

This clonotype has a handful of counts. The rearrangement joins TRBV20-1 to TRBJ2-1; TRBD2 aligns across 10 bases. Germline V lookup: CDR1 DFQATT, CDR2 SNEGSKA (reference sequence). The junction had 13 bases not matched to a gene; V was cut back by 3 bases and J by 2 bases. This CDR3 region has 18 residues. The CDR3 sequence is CSARVSSGSIGPYNEQFF. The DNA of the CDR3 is TGCAGTGCTAGGGTGTCTAGCGGGAGTATAGGGCCCTACAATGAGCAGTTCTTC.

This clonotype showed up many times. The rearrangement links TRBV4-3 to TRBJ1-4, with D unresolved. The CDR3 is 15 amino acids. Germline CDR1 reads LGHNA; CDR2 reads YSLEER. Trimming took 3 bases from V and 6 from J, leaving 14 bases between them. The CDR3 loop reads CASSQEKWQDEKLFF. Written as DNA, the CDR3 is TGCGCCAGCAGCCAGGAAAAATGGCAGGATGAAAAACTGTTTTTT.

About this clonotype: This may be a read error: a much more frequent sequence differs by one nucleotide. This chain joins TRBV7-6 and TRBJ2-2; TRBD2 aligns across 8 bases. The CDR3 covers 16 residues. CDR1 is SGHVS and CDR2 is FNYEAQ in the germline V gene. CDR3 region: CTSSLLAGSNTGELFF. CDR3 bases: TGTACCAGCAGCTTATTAGCGGGGTCGAACACCGGGGAGCTGTTTTTT.

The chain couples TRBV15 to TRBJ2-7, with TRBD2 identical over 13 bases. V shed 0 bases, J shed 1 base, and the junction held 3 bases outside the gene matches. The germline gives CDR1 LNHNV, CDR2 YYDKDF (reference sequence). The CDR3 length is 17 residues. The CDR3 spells CATSRDQLAGGSYEQYF. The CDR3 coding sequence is TGTGCCACCAGCAGAGACCAACTAGCGGGAGGGTCCTACGAGCAGTACTTC.

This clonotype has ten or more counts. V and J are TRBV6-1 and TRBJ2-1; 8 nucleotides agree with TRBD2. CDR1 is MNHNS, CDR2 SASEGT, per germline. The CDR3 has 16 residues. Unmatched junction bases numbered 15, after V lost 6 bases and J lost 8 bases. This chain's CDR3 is CASRPKRGPPMDEQFF. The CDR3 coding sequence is TGTGCCAGCAGACCAAAGCGGGGGCCTCCAATGGATGAGCAGTTCTTC.

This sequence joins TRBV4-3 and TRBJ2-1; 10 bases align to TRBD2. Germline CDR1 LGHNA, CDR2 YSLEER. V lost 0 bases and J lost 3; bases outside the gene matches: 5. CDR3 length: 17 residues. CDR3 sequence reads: CASSQDGLADYYNEQFF. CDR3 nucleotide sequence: TGCGCCAGCAGCCAAGATGGACTAGCGGACTACTACAATGAGCAGTTCTTC.

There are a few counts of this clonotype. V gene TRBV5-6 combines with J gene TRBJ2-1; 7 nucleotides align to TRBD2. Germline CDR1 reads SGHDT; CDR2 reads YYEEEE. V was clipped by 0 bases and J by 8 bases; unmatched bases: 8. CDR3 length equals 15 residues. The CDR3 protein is CASSLGGAGDDEQFF. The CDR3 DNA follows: TGTGCCAGCAGCTTGGGGGGCGCGGGAGATGATGAGCAGTTCTTC. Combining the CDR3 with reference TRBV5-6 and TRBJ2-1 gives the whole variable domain DAGVTQSPTHLIKTRGQQVTLRCSPKSGHDTVSWYQQALGQGPQFIFQYYEEEERQRGNFPDRFSGHQFPNYSSELNVNALLLGDSALYLCASSLGGAGDDEQFFGPGTRLTVL.

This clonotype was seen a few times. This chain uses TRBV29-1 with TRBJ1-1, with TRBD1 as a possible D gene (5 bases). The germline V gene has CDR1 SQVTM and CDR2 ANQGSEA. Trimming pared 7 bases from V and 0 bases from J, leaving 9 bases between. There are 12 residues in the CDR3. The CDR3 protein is CSAGTVNTEAFF. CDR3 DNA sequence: TGCAGCGCCGGGACGGTGAACACTGAAGCTTTCTTT.

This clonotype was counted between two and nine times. CDR3 DNA sequence: TGTGCCAGCAGTGAATATGGGTATGGCTACACCTTC. It encodes CASSEYGYGYTF. The chain links TRBV25-1 to TRBJ1-2, with D hard to call. The V and J ends lost 0 bases and 5 bases respectively, with 4 bases between them. CDR3 length: 12 amino acids. Germline lookup yields CDR1 MGHDK and CDR2 SYGVNS.

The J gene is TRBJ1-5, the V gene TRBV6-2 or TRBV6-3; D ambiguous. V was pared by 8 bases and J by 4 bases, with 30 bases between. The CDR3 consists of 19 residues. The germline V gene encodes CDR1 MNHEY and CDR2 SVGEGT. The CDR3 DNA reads TGTGCCAGCCACAGTATTAGACGACTAAATTGGGGATCGAATCAGCCCCAGCATTTT. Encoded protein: CASHSIRRLNWGSNQPQHF.

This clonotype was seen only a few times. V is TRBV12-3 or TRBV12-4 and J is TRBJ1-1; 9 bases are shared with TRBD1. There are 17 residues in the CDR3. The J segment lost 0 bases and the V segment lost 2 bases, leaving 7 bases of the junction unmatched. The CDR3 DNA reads TGTGCCAGCAGTTTATTAAGGACAGGGGAGATGAACACTGAAGCTTTCTTT. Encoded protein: CASSLLRTGEMNTEAFF.

The CDR3 loop reads CASSLVMYEQYF. CDR3 sequence (DNA): TGCGCCAGCAGCTTGGTAATGTACGAGCAGTACTTC. This chain links TRBV5-1 with TRBJ2-7; no reliable D call. The CDR3 totals 12 residues. V was trimmed by 0 bases and J by 4 bases, leaving 5 bases between them. Germline CDR1 SGHRS, CDR2 YFSETQ.

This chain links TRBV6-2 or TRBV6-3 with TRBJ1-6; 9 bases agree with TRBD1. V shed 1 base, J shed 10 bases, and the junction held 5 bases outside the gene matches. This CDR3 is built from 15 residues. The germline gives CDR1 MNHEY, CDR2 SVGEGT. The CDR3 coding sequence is TGTGCCAGCAGTTACTACAGGGGGCTTACATCACCCCTCCACTTT. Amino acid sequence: CASSYYRGLTSPLHF.